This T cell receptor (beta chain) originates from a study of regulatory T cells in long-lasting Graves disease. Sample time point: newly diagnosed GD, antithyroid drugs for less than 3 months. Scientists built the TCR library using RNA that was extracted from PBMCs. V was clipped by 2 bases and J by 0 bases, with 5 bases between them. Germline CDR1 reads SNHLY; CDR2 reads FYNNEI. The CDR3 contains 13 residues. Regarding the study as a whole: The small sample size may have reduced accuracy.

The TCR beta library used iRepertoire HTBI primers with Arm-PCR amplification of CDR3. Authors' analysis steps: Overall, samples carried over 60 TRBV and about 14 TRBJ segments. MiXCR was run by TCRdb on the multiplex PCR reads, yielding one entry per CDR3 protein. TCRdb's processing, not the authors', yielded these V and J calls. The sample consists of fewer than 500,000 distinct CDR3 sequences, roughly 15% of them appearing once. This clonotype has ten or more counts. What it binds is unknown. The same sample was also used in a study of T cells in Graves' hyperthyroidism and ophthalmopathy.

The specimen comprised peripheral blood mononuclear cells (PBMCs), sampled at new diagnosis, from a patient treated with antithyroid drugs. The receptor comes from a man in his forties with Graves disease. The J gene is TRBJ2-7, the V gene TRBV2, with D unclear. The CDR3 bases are TGTGCCAGCAGTGAACACCACTCCTACGAGCAGTACTTC. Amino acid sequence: CASSEHHSYEQYF.